Sequencing of this T cell receptor beta chain was carried out in a study of blood T cell repertoires in COVID-19. Study-wide context: Samples representing acute and convalescent COVID-19 were sourced from the United States, Italy and Spain.

Measured with immunoSEQ multiplex PCR; TCRdb has only the in-frame clones, and not every one. The top ten hold 1.5% to 2% of the sample, which has a few hundred thousand clones, approximately 80% seen once. Per the germline V gene, CDR1 is SGHRS and CDR2 is YFSETQ. The trim removed 5 bases at V and 1 base at J, leaving 4 bases unmatched. This CDR3 contains 15 residues. The rearrangement links TRBV5-1 to TRBJ2-3, with 10 bases lining up with TRBD2. The source of this sequence is a man aged 25-45 years who had recovered from COVID-19. Sequenced input: peripheral blood. CDR3 loop: CASRPGLAGTDTQYF. The CDR3 region has the DNA TGCGCCAGCAGACCCGGACTAGCGGGCACAGATACGCAGTATTTT.